This TCR beta chain was obtained from a study of T cell clonotyping in hematopoietic cell transplantation. This CDR3 comprises 14 residues. Trimming cost V 1 base and J 5 bases, with 8 bases left between them. The repertoire was sequenced with immunoSEQ multiplex PCR; TCRdb's copy has only in-frame clones and lacks some. The sample has roughly 5,000 clones, 60% to 80% seen once. Remarks on this clone: Its target is unknown.

Study-wide points: Without cell sorting, CD4 versus CD8 contributions remain unresolved. Recipient TCR diversity dropped after transplant; expanded clonotypes rose from day 30 to 180. Few recipient clonotypes overlapped donors; over 95% were de novo at given depth.

This TCR came from a female patient aged 50-59 years who had an allogeneic stem cell transplant from an unrelated donor, so the T cells may come from the graft donor. Some clones in this sample may be carry-over from other donors' samples. This chain joins TRBV23-1 and TRBJ1-4; the D is unclear. TRBV23-1 is placed among ORFs of uncertain function. The sequencing used peripheral blood mononuclear cells, collected 100 days after allogeneic stem cell transplant. This CDR3 reads CASSQCRRNEKLFF. DNA for the CDR3: TGCGCCAGCAGTCAATGCAGGAGAAATGAAAAACTGTTTTTT.